These 27 T cell receptor beta chains were sequenced from one sample in a study of T cells after yellow fever vaccination. TCRdb ran MiXCR on the 5' RACE reads and lists one entry per CDR3 protein. The data hold 110,000 to 150,000 distinct CDR3 sequences, with around 6.3% observed a single time. Material: CD4+ T cells sorted from PBMCs, obtained 10 days after the yellow fever booster vaccination. Receptors were obtained from a man aged 25 to 40 who received the YFV17D yellow fever vaccine.

Of note for this clonotype: A read error may be the cause here, since a much bigger clone is one base away. The chain carries TRBV6-1 and TRBJ2-7; TRBD1 matches at 10 bases. The CDR3 extends over 15 amino acids. Germline V gene data show CDR1 as MNHNS and CDR2 as SASEGT. Trimming removed 6 bases from V and 2 bases from J; junction bases left unmatched: 7. CDR3: CASSHGQGVPYEQYF. The CDR3 region has the DNA TGTGCCAGCAGCCACGGACAGGGGGTACCCTACGAGCAGTACTTC.

The table lists this clonotype with many counts. The CDR3 reads CASSLGLAGGSEQFF. As DNA, the CDR3 is TGTGCCAGCAGCCTGGGACTAGCGGGAGGTAGTGAGCAGTTCTTC. V is TRBV6-2 or TRBV6-3 and J is TRBJ2-1, with TRBD2 identical over 15 bases. J was trimmed by 9 bases and V by 6 bases; bases with no gene match: 6. Germline V CDR1 and CDR2: MNHEY, SVGEGT. This CDR3 is 15 amino acids long.

This clonotype has a handful of counts. The rearrangement joins TRBV10-2 to TRBJ2-7; possibly TRBD1 for D (7 bases). Trimming left V 4 bases short and J 6 bases short, with 22 bases between. From germline, CDR1 is WSHSY and CDR2 SAAADI. The CDR3 is made up of 16 amino acids. CDR3 residues: CASSGILRQEGAEQYF. For the CDR3, the DNA is TGCGCCAGCAGTGGGATCCTGAGACAGGAGGGGGCCGAGCAGTACTTC.

This clonotype was detected many times. The chain is built from TRBV30 and TRBJ2-3, with no clear D. CDR3 size: 12 residues. The germline V gene encodes CDR1 GTSNPN and CDR2 SVGIG (reference sequence). Between the trimmed V and J ends, which lost 2 bases and 6 bases, there was a span of 9 bases. CDR3 in amino acids: CAWSPTGDTQYF. The CDR3 DNA reads TGTGCCTGGAGTCCTACTGGGGATACGCAGTATTTT.

This clonotype was counted ten times or more. This rearrangement joins TRBV7-2 to TRBJ2-1; D uncertain. The CDR3 runs 13 residues. In germline, CDR1 is SGHTA, CDR2 FQGNSA. Trimming took 3 bases from V and 5 from J, leaving 8 bases between them. Written as DNA, the CDR3 is TGTGCCAGCAGCTTTAGTCGGGACAATGAGCAGTTCTTC. Residues: CASSFSRDNEQFF.

Many counts were recorded for this clonotype. The chain is built from TRBV27 and TRBJ2-4; D uncertain. The CDR3 loop spans 16 amino acids. The V gene lost 3 bases and the J gene lost 1 base, with 13 bases spanning the gap. Germline V gene lookup returns CDR1 MNHEY and CDR2 SMNVEV (reference sequence). The CDR3 sequence is CASSLGGSLAKNIQYF. CDR3 nucleotide sequence: TGTGCCAGCAGTTTGGGTGGGTCCCTGGCCAAAAACATTCAGTACTTC.

This clonotype was picked up many times. The chain carries TRBV7-2 and TRBJ2-2; 10 nucleotides agree with TRBD2. V was clipped by 6 bases and J by 4 bases; unmatched bases: 2. CDR1 is SGHTA and CDR2 is FQGNSA in the germline V gene. The CDR3 contains 14 residues. In nucleotides, the CDR3 is TGTGCCAGCAGGTCTAGCGGGAGCACCGGGGAGCTGTTTTTT. It yields the protein CASRSSGSTGELFF.

In this sample, this clonotype turned up many times. The chain carries TRBV20-1 and TRBJ2-1, with 9 bases identical to TRBD2. CDR1 is DFQATT, CDR2 SNEGSKA, per germline (reference sequence). V lost 5 bases to trimming and J lost 0 bases; unmatched junction nucleotides: 2. The CDR3 is made up of 14 amino acids. The CDR3 DNA reads TGCAGTGCTCTTAGCGGGAGCTCCTACAATGAGCAGTTCTTC. This translates into CSALSGSSYNEQFF.

Many counts were recorded for this clonotype. This chain links TRBV14 with TRBJ2-2, with D unresolved. Germline loops: CDR1 SGHDN, CDR2 FVKESK. CDR3 length equals 15 residues. Trimming took off 0 bases at V and 6 bases at J, with 11 bases between the two ends. This CDR3 is CASSQDRNTAGELFF. Written as DNA, the CDR3 is TGTGCCAGCAGCCAAGATCGCAACACTGCCGGGGAGCTGTTTTTT. Full variable domain (rest looked up from reference TRBV14 and TRBJ2-2): EAGVTQFPSHSVIEKGQTVTLRCDPISGHDNLYWYRRVMGKEIKFLLHFVKESKQDESGMPNNRFLAERTGGTYSTLKVQPAELEDSGVYFCASSQDRNTAGELFFGEGSRLTVL.

This clonotype was counted between two and nine times. The chain employs TRBV12-3 or TRBV12-4 and TRBJ1-2; D not certain. The ends were cut back, 5 bases at V and 2 bases at J, with 9 bases in the middle. The CDR3 sequence is 13 residues long. This CDR3 reads CASSRNLNYGYTF. The CDR3 DNA reads as TGTGCCAGCAGTCGGAACCTGAACTATGGCTACACCTTC.

This clonotype came up many times. The rearrangement joins TRBV7-2 to TRBJ1-5; D not resolved. Trimming took off 4 bases at V and 6 bases at J, with 13 bases between the two ends. Germline CDR1 SGHTA, CDR2 FQGNSA. This CDR3 spans 14 amino acids. CDR3 bases: TGTGCCAGCAGCTCGGGCCTATCGAGTCAGCCCCAGCATTTT. Translation gives CASSSGLSSQPQHF.

This clonotype was seen many times. The chain joins TRBV7-7 to TRBJ2-5; 8 bases match TRBD2. Germline loops: CDR1 SSHAT, CDR2 FNYEAQ (reference sequence). The CDR3 loop spans 14 amino acids. V shed 3 bases and J 5 bases; nucleotides not matched to a gene: 5. Here the CDR3 reads CASSFRGGSETQYF. The CDR3 region has the DNA TGTGCCAGCAGCTTTCGCGGGGGGTCGGAGACCCAGTACTTC.

This clonotype was recorded many times. This chain links TRBV28 with TRBJ2-1; D gene uncertain. Trimming left V 6 bases short and J 10 bases short, with 7 bases between. Germline CDR1 reads MDHEN; CDR2 reads SYDVKM. The CDR3 totals 10 residues. DNA of the CDR3: TGTGCCAGCAGGGAGAGGGAGCAGTTCTTC. Translating it yields CASREREQFF. The variable domain in full, with the rest retrieved from reference TRBV28 and TRBJ2-1, is DVKVTQSSRYLVKRTGEKVFLECVQDMDHENMFWYRQDPGLGLRLIYFSYDVKMKEKGDIPEGYSVSREKKERFSLILESASTNQTSMYLCASREREQFFGPGTRLTVL.

This clonotype was found many times. The rearrangement links TRBV12-3 or TRBV12-4 to TRBJ2-1; TRBD2 is a possible D gene (6 bases). Trimming stripped 8 bases from V and 4 bases from J, with 18 bases between. CDR3 length equals 15 residues. The CDR3: CASLTHSGVYNEQFF. The CDR3, as DNA: TGTGCCAGCCTTACCCATAGCGGAGTGTACAATGAGCAGTTCTTC.

The sample holds many counts of this clonotype. This chain links TRBV7-9 with TRBJ2-7; 11 bases line up with TRBD2. Germline-derived CDR1 and CDR2 are SEHNR and FQNEAQ (reference sequence). Trimming cost V 0 bases and J 6 bases; bases outside gene matches: 10. The CDR3 has 17 residues. In DNA form, the CDR3 reads TGTGCCAGCAGCTTAGCGGTGGCTAGCGGGAGGACCGGCGAGCAGTACTTC. Encoded protein: CASSLAVASGRTGEQYF.

This clonotype was seen a few times. The genes are TRBV12-3 or TRBV12-4 and TRBJ1-1, with D unresolved. V was trimmed by 8 bases and J by 4 bases, leaving 17 bases between them. The CDR3 runs to 14 residues. The CDR3 reads CASEIVREGTEAFF. CDR3 bases: TGTGCCAGCGAGATCGTTCGGGAGGGCACTGAAGCTTTCTTT.

This clonotype was observed at least ten times. The chain is built from TRBV7-2 and TRBJ2-1; TRBD2 matches 9 bases. The V gene's germline CDR1 is SGHTA and CDR2 FQGNSA. This CDR3 is 14 amino acids long. Trimming at V came to 4 bases and at J to 7 bases, leaving 5 bases not matched to a gene. This chain's CDR3 is CASSSGLASNEQFF. DNA for the CDR3: TGTGCCAGCAGCTCCGGACTAGCGAGTAATGAGCAGTTCTTC.

This clonotype came up a few times. V usage is TRBV6-5 and J usage is TRBJ1-2; maybe TRBD1 (5 bases). Germline CDR1 MNHEY, CDR2 SVGAGI. This CDR3 contains 13 residues. V lost 5 bases, J lost 6 bases, and 13 bases lay in between. Written as DNA, the CDR3 is TGTGCCAGCAGTCGGACAATGGGCCATGGCTACACCTTC. This translates into CASSRTMGHGYTF.

This clonotype was counted ten times or more. The rearrangement joins TRBV24-1 to TRBJ2-1, with D hard to call. CDR1 is KGHDR, CDR2 SFDVKD, per germline. This CDR3 has 14 residues. V lost 9 bases and J lost 4, with 15 bases in between. The CDR3 protein is CATSGSPSYNEQFF. The CDR3 bases are TGTGCCACCTCAGGCTCCCCCTCATACAATGAGCAGTTCTTC.

The rearrangement links TRBV3-1 to TRBJ2-7, with 9 bases lining up with TRBD2. Trimming removed 0 bases from V and 4 bases from J; junction bases left unmatched: 7. The germline V gene encodes CDR1 LGHDT and CDR2 YNNKEL (reference sequence). The CDR3 spans 16 residues. The CDR3 spells CASSQEGLAGFYEQYF. The CDR3 DNA reads TGTGCCAGCAGCCAAGAGGGGCTAGCGGGATTTTACGAGCAGTACTTC.

This clonotype was seen repeatedly, ten times or more. CDR3 in amino acids: CATSTPAGSYNEQFF. The CDR3 nucleotides are TGTGCCACCAGCACCCCAGCGGGCTCCTACAATGAGCAGTTCTTC. This chain links TRBV15 with TRBJ2-1; possibly TRBD2 for D (6 bases). Germline V gene data show CDR1 as LNHNV and CDR2 as YYDKDF (reference sequence). The length of the CDR3 is 15 residues. Trimming shortened V by 4 bases and J by 0 bases, and 10 bases separated the two germline ends.

This clonotype was observed at least ten times. The CDR3 spells CASSGWGVAANEQFF. CDR3 DNA sequence: TGCGCCAGCAGCGGGTGGGGCGTCGCGGCCAATGAGCAGTTCTTC. The chain couples TRBV5-1 to TRBJ2-1, with D possibly being TRBD1 (5 bases). V lost 4 bases and J 6 bases, leaving 17 bases between the germline ends. Germline V gives CDR1 SGHRS, CDR2 YFSETQ. The length of the CDR3 is 15 residues.

This clonotype was picked up many times. This chain uses TRBV12-3 or TRBV12-4 with TRBJ2-3; D not resolved. Trimming left V 9 bases short and J 3 bases short, with 10 bases between. This CDR3 comprises 12 residues. CDR3 nucleotides: TGTGCCAGTTTAGGTGGGACAGATACGCAGTATTTT. Protein product: CASLGGTDTQYF.

This chain joins TRBV5-6 and TRBJ2-6; D is perhaps TRBD1 or TRBD2 (5 bases each). V dropped 2 bases and J dropped 1 base, with 10 bases sitting between them. The CDR3 runs 16 residues. CDR1 is SGHDT and CDR2 is YYEEEE in the germline V gene. The CDR3 reads CASSFQGVSGANVLTF. The CDR3 nucleotides are TGTGCCAGCAGCTTTCAGGGAGTATCTGGGGCCAACGTCCTGACTTTC.

This clonotype came up a few times. J is TRBJ1-2 and V is TRBV30, with D tentatively TRBD1 (5 bases). The V gene lost 5 bases and the J gene lost 5 bases, with 30 bases spanning the gap. Germline loops: CDR1 GTSNPN, CDR2 SVGIG (reference sequence). The CDR3 covers 18 residues. CDR3 sequence: CAWGLGRGRHLPDYGYTF. The CDR3 nucleotides are TGTGCCTGGGGCCTCGGCCGGGGCCGACACCTACCGGATTATGGCTACACCTTC.

This clonotype was seen at least ten times. V gene TRBV4-3 combines with J gene TRBJ1-1, with 9 positions matching TRBD1. With 1 base clipped from V and 3 bases from J, the junction kept 9 bases outside the gene matches. Germline CDR1 reads LGHNA; CDR2 reads YSLEER. This CDR3 has 17 residues. CDR3 DNA: TGCGCCAGCAGCCAAGGGCTCAACAGGGGGCTGTACACTGAAGCTTTCTTT. This gives the protein CASSQGLNRGLYTEAFF.

In its sample, this clonotype was seen many times. The gene calls are TRBV7-9 and TRBJ2-1, with 10 bases matching TRBD1. V shed 5 bases, J shed 8 bases, and the junction held 6 bases outside the gene matches. The germline gives CDR1 SEHNR, CDR2 FQNEAQ (reference sequence). The CDR3 contains 14 residues. This CDR3 is CASSIWDRGDEQFF. The CDR3 coding sequence is TGTGCCAGCAGCATTTGGGACAGGGGAGATGAGCAGTTCTTC.